This T cell receptor beta chain was observed in a study of T cell responses to AZD1222 COVID-19 vaccine (dated by TCRdb to 2020 to 2022). For the study in its entirety: Because spike-specific TCR depth and breadth did not differ between the two schedules, AZD1222 recipients who got a second dose at roughly 4 weeks were pooled with those who got a second dose at roughly 12 weeks. Trial participants were enrolled by age into 18-55, 56-69 and 70-plus year subgroups, with around 140, 26 and 57 TCR-sequenced participants respectively. TCR sequencing covered 233 trial participants: about 210 given two doses of AZD1222 and around 26 given two doses of MenACWY control vaccine.

In the germline V gene, CDR1 corresponds to KGHSH and CDR2 to LQKENI. Including cysteine and phenylalanine, the CDR3 has 15 amino acids. CDR3 DNA only is kept here, 45 bases in frame from base 1. V has 2 bases trimmed and J has 8 bases trimmed; junction bases matching no gene number 8. Results and caveats for the whole study, not just this receptor: Participants were mostly white British and included more females than males, and it was suggested by the authors that clonal diversity may have been underestimated. After two AZD1222 doses, both the breadth and the depth of spike-specific TCRs were significantly higher than at day 0 and than in MenACWY recipients. The 56-69-year group was small, and its depth increase did not reach significance, likely because of low power. The whole spike protein was spanned by vaccine-associated CD4 TCRs, and dominant responses were seen in regions 160-218 and 743-854. Conclusions about previously exposed vaccinees are limited because only five or six AZD1222 recipients were SARS-CoV-2 seropositive at baseline. Because no day 14 peak-response samples were available, the repertoires could be characterized only after the peak T cell response. Epitopes outside the regions mutated in the B.1.351 and B.1.1.7 variants were reportedly recognized by nearly half of the unique spike-specific TCRs.

Reading the label with the study, this specimen's time point is: baseline before first vaccination. Samples from vaccinated people were obtained from the UK trials COV001 and COV002, which included a single-blind randomized controlled phase 2/3 trial of AZD1222 (ChAdOx1 nCoV-19) in healthy adults. For TCRbeta chain sequencing, PBMC samples were collected from trial participants at day 0 and at day 28 after the second dose. In regard to this clone: No cognate antigen has been identified for it. Within one base of it there is no much larger clone, and no base qualities were kept.

The CDR3 regions of human TCRbeta chains were analyzed by immunosequencing. From the authors' description of their analysis: TCRs in the repertoires were compared against a reference library of SARS-CoV-2-specific TCRs that had been generated with the MIRA antigen-specificity platform. Breadth was defined as the fraction of unique TCRs that were SARS-CoV-2-associated, and depth was defined as the fraction of total T cells that were SARS-CoV-2-associated. Using the MIRA data, each spike-specific TCR was mapped to the spike region that the TCR reacts to and placed in a CD4 or CD8 class. Log10-transformed breadth and depth values were compared by one-way ANOVA with Sidak's multiple comparisons tests. TCRdb took this table from immuneACCESS and kept in-frame rearrangements with V and J called. Such tables lack part of the clones; where checked against another copy, unresolved V genes explain under half of the gap, and the rest is unexplained. V and J calls and clone size are copied from that table; D and trimming were computed from the DNA. The sample table shows 150,000 to 200,000 clones, and around 93% are seen once. The ten largest clonotypes hold under 2.5% of the sample.

The sequence was obtained from an adult in good health. Sequenced here: peripheral blood, sampled on day 0 of AZD1222 vaccination. This chain joins TRBV18 to TRBJ1-4, with TRBD1 identical over 7 junction bases. The DNA is as follows: TGTGCCAGCTCACCAGTAGGGCAGGGGGAAGAAAAACTGTTTTTT. This codes for CASSPVGQGEEKLFF.